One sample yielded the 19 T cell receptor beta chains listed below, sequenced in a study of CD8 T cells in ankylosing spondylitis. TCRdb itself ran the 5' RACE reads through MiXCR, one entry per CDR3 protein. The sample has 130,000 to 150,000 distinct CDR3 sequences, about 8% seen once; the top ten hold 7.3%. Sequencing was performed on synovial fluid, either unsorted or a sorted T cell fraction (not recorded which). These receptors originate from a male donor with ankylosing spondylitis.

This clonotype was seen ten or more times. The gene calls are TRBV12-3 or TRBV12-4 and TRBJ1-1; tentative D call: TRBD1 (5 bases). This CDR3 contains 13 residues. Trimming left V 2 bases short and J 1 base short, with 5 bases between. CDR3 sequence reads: CASSLQGNTEAFF. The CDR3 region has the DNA TGTGCCAGCAGTTTACAGGGGAACACTGAAGCTTTCTTT.

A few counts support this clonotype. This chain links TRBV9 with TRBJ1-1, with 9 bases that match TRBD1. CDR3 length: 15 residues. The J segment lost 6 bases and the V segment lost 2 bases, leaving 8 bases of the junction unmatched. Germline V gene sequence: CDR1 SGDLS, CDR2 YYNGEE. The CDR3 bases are TGTGCCAGCAGCGTTGGGACAGGGTATAGTGCTGAAGCTTTCTTT. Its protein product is CASSVGTGYSAEAFF.

CDR3 residues: CASRDFGSGSGNTIYF. Here the CDR3 DNA reads TGTGCCAGTAGAGATTTTGGATCCGGCTCTGGAAACACCATATATTTT. The rearrangement links TRBV19 to TRBJ1-3; D is uncertain. V lost 6 bases and J 0 bases, leaving 15 bases between the germline ends. Germline CDR1 and CDR2: LNHDA and SQIVND (reference sequence). CDR3 length: 16 amino acids. The full variable domain, completed using reference TRBV19 and TRBJ1-3, is DGGITQSPKYLFRKEGQNVTLSCEQNLNHDAMYWYRQDPGQGLRLIYYSQIVNDFQKGDIAEGYSVSREKKESFPLTVTSAQKNPTAFYLCASRDFGSGSGNTIYFGEGSWLTVV.

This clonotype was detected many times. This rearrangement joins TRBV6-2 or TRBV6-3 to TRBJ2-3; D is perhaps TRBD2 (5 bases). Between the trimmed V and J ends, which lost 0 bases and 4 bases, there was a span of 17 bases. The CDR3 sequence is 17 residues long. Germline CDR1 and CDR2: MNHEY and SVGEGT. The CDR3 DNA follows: TGTGCCAGCAGTTACTCGTCGAGGGAGAGGGTGTCAGATACGCAGTATTTT. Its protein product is CASSYSSRERVSDTQYF.

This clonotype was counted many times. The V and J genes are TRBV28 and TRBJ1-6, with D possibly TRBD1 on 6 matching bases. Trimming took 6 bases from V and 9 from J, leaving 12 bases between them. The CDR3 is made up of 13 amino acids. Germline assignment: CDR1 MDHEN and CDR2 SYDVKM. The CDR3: CASRPGVGSPLHF. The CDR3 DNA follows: TGTGCCAGCAGGCCAGGGGTAGGTTCACCCCTCCACTTT.

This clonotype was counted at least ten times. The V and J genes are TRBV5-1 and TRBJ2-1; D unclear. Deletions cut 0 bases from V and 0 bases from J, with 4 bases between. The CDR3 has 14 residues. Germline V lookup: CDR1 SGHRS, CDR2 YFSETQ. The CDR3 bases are TGCGCCAGCAGCTTGGGCAACTCCTACAATGAGCAGTTCTTC. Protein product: CASSLGNSYNEQFF.

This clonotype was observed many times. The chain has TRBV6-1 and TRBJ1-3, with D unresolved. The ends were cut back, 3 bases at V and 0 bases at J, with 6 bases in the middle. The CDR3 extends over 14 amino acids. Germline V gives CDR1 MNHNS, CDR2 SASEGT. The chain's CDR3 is CASSEGSSGNTIYF. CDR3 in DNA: TGTGCCAGCAGTGAGGGCAGCTCTGGAAACACCATATATTTT.

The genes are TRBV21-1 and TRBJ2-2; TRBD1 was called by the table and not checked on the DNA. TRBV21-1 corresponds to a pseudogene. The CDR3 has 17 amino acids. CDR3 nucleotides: TGTGCCAGCGACAAAGGGGGCAGCTGGGTGGACACCGGGGAGCTGTTTTTT. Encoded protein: CASDKGGSWVDTGELFF.

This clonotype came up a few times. The CDR3 spells CASSPQGVYGYTF. CDR3 in DNA: TGTGCCAGCTCACCACAGGGGGTCTATGGCTACACCTTC. The V gene is TRBV18, the J gene TRBJ1-2, with D perhaps TRBD1 (6 bases). The CDR3 runs 13 residues. Germline V gene sequence: CDR1 KGHSH, CDR2 LQKENI. Trimming shortened V by 1 base and J by 4 bases, and 7 bases separated the two germline ends.

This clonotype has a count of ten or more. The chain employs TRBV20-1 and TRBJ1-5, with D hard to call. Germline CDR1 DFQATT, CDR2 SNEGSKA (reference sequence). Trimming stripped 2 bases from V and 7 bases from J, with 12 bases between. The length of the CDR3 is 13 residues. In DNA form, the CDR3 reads TGCAGTGCTAGACCGGACGGTCCCCAGCCCCAGCATTTT. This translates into CSARPDGPQPQHF.

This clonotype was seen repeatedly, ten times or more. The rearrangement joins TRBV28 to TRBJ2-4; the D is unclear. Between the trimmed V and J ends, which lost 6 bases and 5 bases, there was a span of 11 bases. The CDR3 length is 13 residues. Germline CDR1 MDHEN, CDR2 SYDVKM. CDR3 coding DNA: TGTGCCAGCAGCCCGGGCCCCCAAAACATTCAGTACTTC. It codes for CASSPGPQNIQYF.

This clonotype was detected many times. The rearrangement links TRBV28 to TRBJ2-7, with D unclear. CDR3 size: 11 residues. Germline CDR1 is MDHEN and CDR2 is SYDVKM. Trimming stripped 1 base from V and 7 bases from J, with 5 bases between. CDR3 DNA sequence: TGTGCCAGCAGTTTATCCAAGGAGCAGTACTTC. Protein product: CASSLSKEQYF.

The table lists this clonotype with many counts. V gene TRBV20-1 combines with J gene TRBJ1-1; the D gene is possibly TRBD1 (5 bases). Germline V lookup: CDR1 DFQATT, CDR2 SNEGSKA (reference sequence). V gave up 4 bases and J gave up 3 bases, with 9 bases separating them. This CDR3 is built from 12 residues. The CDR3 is CSANRFDTEAFF. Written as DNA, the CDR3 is TGCAGTGCTAACAGGTTCGACACTGAAGCTTTCTTT.

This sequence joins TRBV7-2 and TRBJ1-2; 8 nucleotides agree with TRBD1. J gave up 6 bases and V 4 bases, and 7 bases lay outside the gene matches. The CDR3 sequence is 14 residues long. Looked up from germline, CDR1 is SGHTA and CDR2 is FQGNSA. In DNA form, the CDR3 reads TGTGCCAGCAGCTCGGACAGGGAGGTTAATGGCTACACCTTC. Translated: CASSSDREVNGYTF.

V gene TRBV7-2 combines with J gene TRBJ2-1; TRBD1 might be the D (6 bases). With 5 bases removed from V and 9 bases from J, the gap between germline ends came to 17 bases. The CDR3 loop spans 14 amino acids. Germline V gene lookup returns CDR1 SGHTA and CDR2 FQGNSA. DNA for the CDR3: TGTGCCAGCAGCGCGCTCACAGGGCTCGGTGAGCAGTTCTTC. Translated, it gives CASSALTGLGEQFF.

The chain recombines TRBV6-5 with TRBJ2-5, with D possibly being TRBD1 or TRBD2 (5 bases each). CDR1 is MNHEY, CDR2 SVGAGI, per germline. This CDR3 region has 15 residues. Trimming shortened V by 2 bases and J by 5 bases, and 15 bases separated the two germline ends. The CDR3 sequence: CASSYGASRGETQYF. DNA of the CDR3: TGTGCCAGCAGTTACGGGGCTAGCCGGGGCGAGACCCAGTACTTC.

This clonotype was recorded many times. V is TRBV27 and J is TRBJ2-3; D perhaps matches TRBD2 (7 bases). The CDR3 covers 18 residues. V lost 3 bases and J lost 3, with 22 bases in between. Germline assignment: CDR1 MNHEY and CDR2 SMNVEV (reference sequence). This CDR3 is CASSFWRGPPKGTDTQYF. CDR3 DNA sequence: TGTGCCAGCAGTTTCTGGCGGGGGCCACCCAAGGGAACAGATACGCAGTATTTT.

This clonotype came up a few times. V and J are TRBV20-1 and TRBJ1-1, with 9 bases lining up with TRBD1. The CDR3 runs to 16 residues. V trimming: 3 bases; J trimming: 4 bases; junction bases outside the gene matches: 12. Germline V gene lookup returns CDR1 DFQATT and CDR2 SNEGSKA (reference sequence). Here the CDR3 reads CSASLGQGMGITEAFF. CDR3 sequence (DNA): TGCAGTGCTAGTCTGGGACAGGGTATGGGGATCACTGAAGCTTTCTTT.

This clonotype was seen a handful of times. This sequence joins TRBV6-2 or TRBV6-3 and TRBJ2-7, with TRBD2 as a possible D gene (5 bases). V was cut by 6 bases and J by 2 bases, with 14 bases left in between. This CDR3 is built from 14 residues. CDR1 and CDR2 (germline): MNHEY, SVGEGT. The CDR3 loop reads CASSSGTPPYEQYF. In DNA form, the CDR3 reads TGTGCCAGCAGCTCGGGAACGCCACCCTACGAGCAGTACTTC.